This entry features one T cell receptor beta chain sequence. Its specificity is not known. Naive CD8 cells lacked CD45RO and underwent positive selection for CCR7, leaving out terminally differentiated effector memory CD45RA+ cells. The data are from a study of shared clonotypes between healthy human individuals. Study as a whole: A donor's plate count was three for CD4 naive and three for CD4 memory; CD8 naive had two and CD8 memory one.

The assay used deep level. Some clones are missing from TCRdb's copy, which holds only in-frame ones; the method was immunoSEQ multiplex PCR. In the table there are roughly 650,000 clones, roughly 96% of which are singletons. This CDR3 has 14 residues. The ends were cut back, 9 bases at V and 0 bases at J, with 12 bases in the middle. The germline V gene encodes CDR1 LNHDA and CDR2 SQIVND (reference sequence). General study results and limits: Enrolling few donors narrowed the genetic and exposure-history diversity that was represented.

The chain combines TRBV19 with TRBJ1-3; D is undetermined. Sequenced input: naive CD8+ T cells sorted from blood. This sequence originates from a woman aged 25-40 years in good health. For the CDR3, the DNA is TGTGCCAGCACCCGGGGAAACTCTGGAAACACCATATATTTT. It encodes CASTRGNSGNTIYF.